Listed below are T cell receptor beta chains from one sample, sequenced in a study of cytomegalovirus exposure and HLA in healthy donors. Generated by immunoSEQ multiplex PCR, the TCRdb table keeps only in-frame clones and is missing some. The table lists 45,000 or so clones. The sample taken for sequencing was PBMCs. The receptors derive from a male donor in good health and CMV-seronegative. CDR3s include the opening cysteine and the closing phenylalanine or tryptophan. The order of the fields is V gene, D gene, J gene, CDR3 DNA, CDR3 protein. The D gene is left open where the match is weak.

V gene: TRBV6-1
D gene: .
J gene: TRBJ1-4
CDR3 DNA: TGTGCCAGCAGTGAAGTCGAGACAACTAATGAAAAACTGTTTTTT
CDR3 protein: CASSEVETTNEKLFF

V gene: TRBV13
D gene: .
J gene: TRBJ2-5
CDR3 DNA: TGTGCCAGCAGCTTAGGCTCCGGGGGCCAAGAGACCCAGTACTTC
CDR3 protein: CASSLGSGGQETQYF

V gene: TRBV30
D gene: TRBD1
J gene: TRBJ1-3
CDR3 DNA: TGTGCCTGGAGTGTCGGGACAGGGGTGGGAAACACCATATATTTT
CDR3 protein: CAWSVGTGVGNTIYF

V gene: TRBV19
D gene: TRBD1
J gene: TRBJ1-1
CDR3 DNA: TGTGCCAGTAGCCTGACAGGGACCAACACTGAAGCTTTCTTT
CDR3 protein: CASSLTGTNTEAFF

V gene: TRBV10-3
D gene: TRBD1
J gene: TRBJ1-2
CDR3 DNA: TGTGCCATCAGCCCAGGACAGGGGCCCCATGGCTACACCTTC
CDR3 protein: CAISPGQGPHGYTF

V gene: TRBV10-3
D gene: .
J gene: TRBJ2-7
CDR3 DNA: TGTGCCATCAGAGGACAGTACTACGAGCAGTACTTC
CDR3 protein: CAIRGQYYEQYF

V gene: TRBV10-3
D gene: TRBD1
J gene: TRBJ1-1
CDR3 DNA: TGTGCCATCAGGACCTCGACAGGGAAGGGCGCTGAAGCTTTCTTT
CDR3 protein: CAIRTSTGKGAEAFF

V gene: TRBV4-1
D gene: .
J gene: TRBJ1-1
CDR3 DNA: TGCGCCAGCAGCGGCCCCACTGAAGCTTTCTTT
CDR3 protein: CASSGPTEAFF

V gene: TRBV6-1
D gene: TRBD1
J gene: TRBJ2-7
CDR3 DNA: TGTGCCAGCAGTGATTGGGGGACAGCTGCCTACGAGCAGTACTTC
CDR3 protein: CASSDWGTAAYEQYF

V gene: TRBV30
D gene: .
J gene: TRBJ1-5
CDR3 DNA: TGTGCCTGGAGTGTAGCTACAGTCGGTGGGCCCCAGCATTTT
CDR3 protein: CAWSVATVGGPQHF